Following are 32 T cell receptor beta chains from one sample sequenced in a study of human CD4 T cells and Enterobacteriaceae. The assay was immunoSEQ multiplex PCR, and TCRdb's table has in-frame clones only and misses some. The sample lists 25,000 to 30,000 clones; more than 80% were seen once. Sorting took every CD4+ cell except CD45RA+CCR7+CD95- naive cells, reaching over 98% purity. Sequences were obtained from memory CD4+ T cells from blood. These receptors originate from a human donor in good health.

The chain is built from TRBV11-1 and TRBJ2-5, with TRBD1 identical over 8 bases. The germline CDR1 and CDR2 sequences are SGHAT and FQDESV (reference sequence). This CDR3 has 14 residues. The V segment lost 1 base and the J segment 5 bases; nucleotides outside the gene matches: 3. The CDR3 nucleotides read TGTGCCAGCAGCTTAGGAAGACAGGGGGAGACCCAGTACTTC. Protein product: CASSLGRQGETQYF.

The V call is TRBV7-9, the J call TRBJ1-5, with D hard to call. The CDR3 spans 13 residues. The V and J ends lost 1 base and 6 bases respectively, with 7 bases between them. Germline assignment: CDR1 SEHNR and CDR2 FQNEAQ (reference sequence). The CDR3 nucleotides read TGTGCCAGCAGCTTAGAACCCCGTCAGCCCCAGCATTTT. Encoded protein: CASSLEPRQPQHF. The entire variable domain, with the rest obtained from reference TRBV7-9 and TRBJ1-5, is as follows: DTGVSQNPRHKITKRGQNVTFRCDPISEHNRLYWYRQTLGQGPEFLTYFQNEAQLEKSRLLSDRFSAERPKGSFSTLEIQRTEQGDSAMYLCASSLEPRQPQHFGDGTRLSIL.

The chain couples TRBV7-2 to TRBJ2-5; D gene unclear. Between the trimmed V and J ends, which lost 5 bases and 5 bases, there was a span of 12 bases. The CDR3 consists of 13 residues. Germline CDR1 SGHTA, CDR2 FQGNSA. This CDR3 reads CASSPYTRETQYF. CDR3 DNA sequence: TGTGCCAGCAGCCCGTATACCCGGGAGACCCAGTACTTC.

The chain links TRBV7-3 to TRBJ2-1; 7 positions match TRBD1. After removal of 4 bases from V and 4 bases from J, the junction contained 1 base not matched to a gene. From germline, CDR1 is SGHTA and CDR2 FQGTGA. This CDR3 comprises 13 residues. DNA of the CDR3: TGTGCCAGCAGCTGGGACAGATACAATGAGCAGTTCTTC. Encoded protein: CASSWDRYNEQFF.

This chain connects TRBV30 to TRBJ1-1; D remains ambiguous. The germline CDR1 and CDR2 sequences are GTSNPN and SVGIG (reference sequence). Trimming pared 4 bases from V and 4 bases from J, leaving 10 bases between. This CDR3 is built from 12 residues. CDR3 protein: CAWNIRSTEAFF. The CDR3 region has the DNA TGTGCCTGGAATATAAGGAGCACTGAAGCTTTCTTT.

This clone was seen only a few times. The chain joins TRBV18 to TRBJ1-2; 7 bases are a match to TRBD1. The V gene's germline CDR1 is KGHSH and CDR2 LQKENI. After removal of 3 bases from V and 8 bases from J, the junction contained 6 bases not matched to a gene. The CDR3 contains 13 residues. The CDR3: CASSPDRLWGYTF. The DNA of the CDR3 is TGTGCCAGCTCACCGGACAGGCTTTGGGGCTACACCTTC.

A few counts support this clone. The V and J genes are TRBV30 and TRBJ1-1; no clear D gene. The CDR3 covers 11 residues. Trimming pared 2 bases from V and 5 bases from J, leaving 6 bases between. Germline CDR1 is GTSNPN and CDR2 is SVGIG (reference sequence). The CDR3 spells CAWSQTTEAFF. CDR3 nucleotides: TGTGCCTGGAGTCAAACAACTGAAGCTTTCTTT.

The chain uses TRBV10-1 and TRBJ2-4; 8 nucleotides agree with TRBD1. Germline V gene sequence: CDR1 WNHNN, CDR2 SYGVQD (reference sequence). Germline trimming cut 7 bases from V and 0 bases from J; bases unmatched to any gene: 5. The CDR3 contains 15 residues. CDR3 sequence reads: CASKGQERAKNIQYF. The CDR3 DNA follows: TGCGCCAGCAAGGGACAGGAGAGAGCCAAAAACATTCAGTACTTC.

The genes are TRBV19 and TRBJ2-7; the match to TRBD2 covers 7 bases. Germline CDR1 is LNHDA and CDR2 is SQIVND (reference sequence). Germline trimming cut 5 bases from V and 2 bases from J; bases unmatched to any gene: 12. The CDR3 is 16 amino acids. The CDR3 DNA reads TGTGCCAGTAGTGAAATCGGGACTAAGTTCACCTACGAGCAGTACTTC. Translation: CASSEIGTKFTYEQYF. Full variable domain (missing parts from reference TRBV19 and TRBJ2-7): DGGITQSPKYLFRKEGQNVTLSCEQNLNHDAMYWYRQDPGQGLRLIYYSQIVNDFQKGDIAEGYSVSREKKESFPLTVTSAQKNPTAFYLCASSEIGTKFTYEQYFGPGTRLTVT.

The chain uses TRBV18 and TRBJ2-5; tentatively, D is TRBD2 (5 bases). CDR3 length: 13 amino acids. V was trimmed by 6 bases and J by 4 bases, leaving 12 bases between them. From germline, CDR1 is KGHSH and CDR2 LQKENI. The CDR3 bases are TGTGCCAGCTCTCCGGGGAAGGGAGAGACCCAGTACTTC. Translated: CASSPGKGETQYF.

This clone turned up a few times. The CDR3 loop reads CASSSGGTSTSDTQYF. The DNA for the CDR3 is TGTGCCAGCAGCTCGGGGGGGACCTCGACTTCGGATACGCAGTATTTT. The genes are TRBV7-9 and TRBJ2-3; 8 nucleotides match TRBD2. Germline V lookup: CDR1 SEHNR, CDR2 FQNEAQ (reference sequence). This CDR3 has 16 residues. V was pared by 4 bases and J by 6 bases, with 12 bases of the junction left unmatched.

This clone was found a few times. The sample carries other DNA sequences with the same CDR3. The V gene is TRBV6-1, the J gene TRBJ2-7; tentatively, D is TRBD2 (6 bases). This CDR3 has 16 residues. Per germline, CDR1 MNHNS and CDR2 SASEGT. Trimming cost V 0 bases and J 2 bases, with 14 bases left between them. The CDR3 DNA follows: TGTGCCAGCAGTGAAGCAAAGACTAGGGCCCCCTACGAGCAGTACTTC. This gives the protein CASSEAKTRAPYEQYF.

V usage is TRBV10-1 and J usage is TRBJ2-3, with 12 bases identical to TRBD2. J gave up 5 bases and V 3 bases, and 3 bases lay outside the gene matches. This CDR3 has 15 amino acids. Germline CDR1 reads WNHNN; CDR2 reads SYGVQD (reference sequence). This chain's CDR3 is CASSDPSGRGDTQYF. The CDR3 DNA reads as TGCGCCAGCAGTGATCCTAGCGGGAGGGGAGATACGCAGTATTTT.

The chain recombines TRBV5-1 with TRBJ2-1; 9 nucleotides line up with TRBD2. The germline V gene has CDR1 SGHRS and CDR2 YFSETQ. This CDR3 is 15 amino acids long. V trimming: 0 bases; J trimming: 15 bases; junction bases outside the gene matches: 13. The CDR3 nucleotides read TGCGCCAGCAGCTTGGAGGGTAGCGGGAGTTCTCTTCTGTTCTTC. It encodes CASSLEGSGSSLLFF.

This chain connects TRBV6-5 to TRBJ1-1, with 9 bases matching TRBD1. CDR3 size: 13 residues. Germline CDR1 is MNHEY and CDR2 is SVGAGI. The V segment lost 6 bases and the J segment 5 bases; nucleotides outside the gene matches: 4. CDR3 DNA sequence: TGTGCCAGCAGCTATGACAGGGGGACTGAAGCTTTCTTT. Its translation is CASSYDRGTEAFF.

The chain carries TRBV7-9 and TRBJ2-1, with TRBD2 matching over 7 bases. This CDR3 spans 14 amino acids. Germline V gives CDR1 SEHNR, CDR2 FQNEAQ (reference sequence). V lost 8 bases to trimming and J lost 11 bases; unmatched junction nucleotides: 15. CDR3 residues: CASGTSVASFQQFF. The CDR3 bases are TGTGCCAGCGGCACTAGCGTGGCATCTTTTCAGCAGTTCTTC.

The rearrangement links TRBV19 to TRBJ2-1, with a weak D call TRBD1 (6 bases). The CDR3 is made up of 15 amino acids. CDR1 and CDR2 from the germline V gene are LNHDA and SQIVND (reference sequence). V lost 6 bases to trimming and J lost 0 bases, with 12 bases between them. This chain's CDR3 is CASSVDSHSYNEQFF. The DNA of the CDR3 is TGTGCCAGTAGCGTGGACAGCCACTCCTACAATGAGCAGTTCTTC.

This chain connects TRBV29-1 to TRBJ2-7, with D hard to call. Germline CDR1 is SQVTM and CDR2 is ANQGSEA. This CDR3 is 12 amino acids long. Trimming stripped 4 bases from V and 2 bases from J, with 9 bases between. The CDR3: CSVGPGTYEQYF. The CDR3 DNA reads TGCAGCGTTGGTCCAGGTACCTACGAGCAGTACTTC.

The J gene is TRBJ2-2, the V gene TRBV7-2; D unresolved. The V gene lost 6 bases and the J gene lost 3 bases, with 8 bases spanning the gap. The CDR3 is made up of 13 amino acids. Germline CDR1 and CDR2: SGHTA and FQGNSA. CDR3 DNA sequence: TGTGCCAGCAGTTCAACTTACACCGGGGAGCTGTTTTTT. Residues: CASSSTYTGELFF.

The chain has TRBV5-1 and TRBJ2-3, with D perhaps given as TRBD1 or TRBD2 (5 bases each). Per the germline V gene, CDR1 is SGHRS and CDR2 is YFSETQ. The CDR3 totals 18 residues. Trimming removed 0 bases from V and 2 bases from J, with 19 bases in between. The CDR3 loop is CASSLGRGPSIFTDTQYF. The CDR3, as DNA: TGCGCCAGCAGCTTGGGTCGGGGACCGTCGATTTTCACAGATACGCAGTATTTT.

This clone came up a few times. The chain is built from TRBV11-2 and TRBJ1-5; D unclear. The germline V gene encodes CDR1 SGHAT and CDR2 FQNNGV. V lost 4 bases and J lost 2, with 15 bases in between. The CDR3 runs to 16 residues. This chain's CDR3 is CASSSGSLMGNQPQHF. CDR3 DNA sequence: TGTGCCAGCAGCTCGGGCTCCCTAATGGGCAATCAGCCCCAGCATTTT.

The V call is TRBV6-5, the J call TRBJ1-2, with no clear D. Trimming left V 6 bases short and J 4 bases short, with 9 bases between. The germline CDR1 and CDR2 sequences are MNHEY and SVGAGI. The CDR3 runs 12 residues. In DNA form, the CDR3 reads TGTGCCAGCAGGGGCGGAGGCTATGGCTACACCTTC. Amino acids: CASRGGGYGYTF.

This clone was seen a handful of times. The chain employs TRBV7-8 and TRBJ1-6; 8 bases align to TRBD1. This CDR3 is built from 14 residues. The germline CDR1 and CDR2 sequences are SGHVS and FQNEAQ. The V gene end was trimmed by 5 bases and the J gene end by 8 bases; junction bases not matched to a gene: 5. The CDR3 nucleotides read TGTGCCAGCAGCGCGGACAGGGCGTATTCACCCCTCCACTTT. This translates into CASSADRAYSPLHF.

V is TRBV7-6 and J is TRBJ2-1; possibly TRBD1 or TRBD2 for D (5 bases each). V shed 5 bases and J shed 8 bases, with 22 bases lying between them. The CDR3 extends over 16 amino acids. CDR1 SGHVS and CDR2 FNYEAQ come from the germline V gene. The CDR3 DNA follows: TGTGCCAGCAGCAATGTGTGGGGGTCCCCCGGCGATGAGCAGTTCTTC. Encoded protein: CASSNVWGSPGDEQFF.

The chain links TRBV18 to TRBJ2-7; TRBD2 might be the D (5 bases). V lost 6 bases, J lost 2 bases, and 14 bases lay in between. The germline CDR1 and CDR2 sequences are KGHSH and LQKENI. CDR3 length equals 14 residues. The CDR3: CASSRLLETYEQYF. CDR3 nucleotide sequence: TGTGCCAGCTCCCGCCTACTAGAGACCTACGAGCAGTACTTC.

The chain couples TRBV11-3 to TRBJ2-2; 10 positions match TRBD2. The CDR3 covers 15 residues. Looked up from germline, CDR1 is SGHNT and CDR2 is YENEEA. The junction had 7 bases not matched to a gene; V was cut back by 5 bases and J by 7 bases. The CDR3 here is CASSPSGLAVGELFF. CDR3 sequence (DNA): TGTGCCAGCAGCCCTAGTGGACTAGCGGTCGGGGAGCTGTTTTTT.

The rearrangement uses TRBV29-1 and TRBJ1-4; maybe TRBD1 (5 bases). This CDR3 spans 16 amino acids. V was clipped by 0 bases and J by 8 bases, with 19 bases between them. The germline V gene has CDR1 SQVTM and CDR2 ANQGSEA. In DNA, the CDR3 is TGCAGCGTTGAAGATCACAAGGGGAAACGGAAGGAAAAACTGTTTTTT. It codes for CSVEDHKGKRKEKLFF.

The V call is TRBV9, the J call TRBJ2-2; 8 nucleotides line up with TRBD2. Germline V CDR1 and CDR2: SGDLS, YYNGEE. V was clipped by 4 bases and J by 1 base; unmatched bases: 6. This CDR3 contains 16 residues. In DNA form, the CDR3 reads TGTGCCAGCAGCCTCGGGACTAGTGTGAACACCGGGGAGCTGTTTTTT. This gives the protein CASSLGTSVNTGELFF.

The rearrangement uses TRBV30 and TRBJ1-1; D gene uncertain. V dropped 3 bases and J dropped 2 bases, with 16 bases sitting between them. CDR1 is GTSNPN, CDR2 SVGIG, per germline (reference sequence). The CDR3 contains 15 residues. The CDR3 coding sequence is TGTGCCTGGAGGCCGGATCGGACTTATAACACTGAAGCTTTCTTT. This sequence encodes CAWRPDRTYNTEAFF. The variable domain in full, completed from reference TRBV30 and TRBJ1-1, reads SQTIHQWPATLVQPVGSPLSLECTVEGTSNPNLYWYRQAAGRGLQLLFYSVGIGQISSEVPQNLSASRPQDRQFILSSKKLLLSDSGFYLCAWRPDRTYNTEAFFGQGTRLTVV.

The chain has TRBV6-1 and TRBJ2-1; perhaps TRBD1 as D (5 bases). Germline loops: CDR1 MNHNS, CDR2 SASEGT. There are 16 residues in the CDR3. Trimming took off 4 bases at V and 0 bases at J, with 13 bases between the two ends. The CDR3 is CASSGRKGVSYNEQFF. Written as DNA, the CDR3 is TGTGCCAGCAGTGGTAGGAAAGGGGTCTCCTACAATGAGCAGTTCTTC.

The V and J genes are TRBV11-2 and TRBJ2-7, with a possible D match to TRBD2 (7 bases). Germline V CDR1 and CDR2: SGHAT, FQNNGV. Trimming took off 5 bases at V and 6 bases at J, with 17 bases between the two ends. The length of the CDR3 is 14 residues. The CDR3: CASSRTTGGGEQYF. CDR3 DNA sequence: TGTGCCAGCAGCCGTACGACGGGGGGCGGCGAGCAGTACTTC.

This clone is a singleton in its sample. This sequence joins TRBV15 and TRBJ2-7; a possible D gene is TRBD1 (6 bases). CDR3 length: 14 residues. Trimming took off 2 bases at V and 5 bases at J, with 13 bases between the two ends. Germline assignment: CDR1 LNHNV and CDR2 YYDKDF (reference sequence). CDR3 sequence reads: CATSRRGQSDEQYF. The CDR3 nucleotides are TGTGCCACCAGCAGACGAGGACAGAGCGACGAGCAGTACTTC.